These 21 T cell receptor beta chains share one sample of origin, sequenced in a study of graft-versus-host responses after intestinal transplantation. Profiling relied on immunoSEQ multiplex PCR, and the TCRdb table lists in-frame clones only, not all of them. Of about 10,000 clones listed, roughly 30% are singletons. This specimen consisted of alloreactive CD4+ T cells from a mixed lymphocyte reaction culture, obtained before transplantation. The subset here: CFSE-low proliferating T cells sorted from roughly six-day pre-transplant mixed lymphocyte reaction (GvH or HvG direction). Receptors were obtained from a human patient who was an organ donor for intestinal transplantation.

The V call is TRBV6-1, the J call TRBJ2-5; D is undetermined. Per germline, CDR1 MNHNS and CDR2 SASEGT. This CDR3 has 11 amino acids. Trimming shortened V by 6 bases and J by 2 bases, and 4 bases separated the two germline ends. Here the CDR3 reads CASRQQETQYF. For the CDR3, the DNA is TGTGCCAGCAGACAGCAAGAGACCCAGTACTTC.

The chain has TRBV9 and TRBJ2-3; possible D gene TRBD1, 5 bases. In germline, CDR1 is SGDLS, CDR2 YYNGEE. CDR3 length equals 13 residues. V was clipped by 0 bases and J by 3 bases, with 5 bases between them. DNA of the CDR3: TGTGCCAGCAGCGTAGAGGGGACAGATACGCAGTATTTT. Translating it yields CASSVEGTDTQYF.

The rearrangement joins TRBV7-2 to TRBJ2-7; D is unresolved. The germline V gene encodes CDR1 SGHTA and CDR2 FQGNSA. V gave up 4 bases and J gave up 4 bases, with 14 bases separating them. This CDR3 has 14 amino acids. CDR3: CASSSPPALYEQYF. CDR3 nucleotides: TGTGCCAGCAGCTCCCCGCCCGCGCTATACGAGCAGTACTTC. The entire variable domain, with the rest obtained from reference TRBV7-2 and TRBJ2-7, is as follows: GAGVSQSPSNKVTEKGKDVELRCDPISGHTALYWYRQSLGQGLEFLIYFQGNSAPDKSGLPSDRFSAERTGGSVSTLTIQRTQQEDSAVYLCASSSPPALYEQYFGPGTRLTVT.

The chain has TRBV7-3 and TRBJ1-1; D gene uncertain. There are 15 residues in the CDR3. Germline V gene sequence: CDR1 SGHTA, CDR2 FQGTGA. V shed 6 bases and J shed 1 base, with 15 bases lying between them. As DNA, the CDR3 is TGTGCCAGCAGAGTTAGCGGGAATTCGAACACTGAAGCTTTCTTT. Protein product: CASRVSGNSNTEAFF.

J is TRBJ1-2 and V is TRBV4-1; no firm D call. The CDR3 length is 13 residues. Trimming cost V 1 base and J 4 bases, with 7 bases left between them. Germline V gene data show CDR1 as MGHRA and CDR2 as YSYEKL. CDR3 sequence: CASSQGLLYGYTF. The CDR3 DNA is TGCGCCAGCAGCCAAGGGCTTCTCTATGGCTACACCTTC.

This chain uses TRBV30 with TRBJ2-5; the match to TRBD2 covers 7 bases. V shed 4 bases, J shed 5 bases, and the junction held 4 bases outside the gene matches. Germline CDR1 GTSNPN, CDR2 SVGIG (reference sequence). The CDR3 covers 12 residues. In nucleotides, the CDR3 is TGTGCCTGGAACCAGGGAGGGGAGACCCAGTACTTC. Protein: CAWNQGGETQYF.

This clone was counted a few times. The chain is built from TRBV5-1 and TRBJ1-3; TRBD1 might be the D (6 bases). Trimming took off 1 base at V and 4 bases at J, with 18 bases between the two ends. Germline V CDR1 and CDR2: SGHRS, YFSETQ. The CDR3 length is 17 residues. CDR3 protein: CASSLSSGDPPGNTIYF. CDR3 nucleotide sequence: TGCGCCAGCAGCTTGTCCTCAGGGGACCCACCAGGAAACACCATATATTTT. Together with reference TRBV5-1 and TRBJ1-3, the CDR3 gives the full variable domain: KAGVTQTPRYLIKTRGQQVTLSCSPISGHRSVSWYQQTPGQGLQFLFEYFSETQRNKGNFPGRFSGRQFSNSRSEMNVSTLELGDSALYLCASSLSSGDPPGNTIYFGEGSWLTVV.

The rearrangement joins TRBV7-3 to TRBJ2-3, with 8 bases identical to TRBD2. The trim removed 4 bases at V and 4 bases at J, leaving 4 bases unmatched. The CDR3 totals 14 residues. Germline V gene sequence: CDR1 SGHTA, CDR2 FQGTGA. The CDR3 spells CASSSSSGPDTQYF. DNA of the CDR3: TGTGCCAGCAGCTCCTCTAGCGGGCCAGATACGCAGTATTTT.

This clone showed up just a few times. This chain joins TRBV30 and TRBJ2-1; the match to TRBD2 covers 7 bases. The V and J ends lost 6 bases and 6 bases, in that order; junction bases with no gene match: 11. The CDR3 is made up of 14 amino acids. Germline V CDR1 and CDR2: GTSNPN, SVGIG (reference sequence). CDR3 DNA: TGTGCCTGCCCCGGACTAGGAGGGGTCAATGAGCAGTTCTTC. It is translated as CACPGLGGVNEQFF.

Details on this clone: At the DNA level, this CDR3 is encoded by other sequences in the same sample as well. CDR3 region: CASSQGQGYGYTF. CDR3 bases: TGTGCCAGCTCACAGGGACAGGGCTATGGCTACACCTTC. V usage is TRBV18 and J usage is TRBJ1-2; TRBD1 agrees at 9 bases. V lost 4 bases, J lost 4 bases, and 1 base stayed unmatched. The CDR3 is 13 amino acids. Germline CDR1 and CDR2: KGHSH and LQKENI.

In this sample, this clone turned up a few times. The V gene is TRBV18, the J gene TRBJ1-5; D not certain. The CDR3 consists of 14 residues. Germline loops: CDR1 KGHSH, CDR2 LQKENI. Trimming shortened V by 2 bases and J by 4 bases, and 9 bases separated the two germline ends. This CDR3 is CASSPKAGNQPQHF. CDR3 nucleotides: TGTGCCAGCTCACCAAAGGCGGGGAATCAGCCCCAGCATTTT.

This clone has a handful of counts. The chain couples TRBV27 to TRBJ1-1; unclear D gene. The germline V gene has CDR1 MNHEY and CDR2 SMNVEV (reference sequence). This CDR3 region has 13 residues. V dropped 4 bases and J dropped 4 bases, with 10 bases sitting between them. DNA of the CDR3: TGTGCCAGCAGTTCTGCAACGAGCACTGAAGCTTTCTTT. Protein product: CASSSATSTEAFF.

V usage is TRBV5-6 and J usage is TRBJ1-5; 8 bases line up with TRBD1. The CDR3 contains 14 residues. V lost 0 bases, J lost 5 bases, and 1 base stayed unmatched. CDR1 is SGHDT, CDR2 YYEEEE, per germline. The CDR3, as DNA: TGTGCCAGCAGCTTGGAGGACAGGGATCAGCCCCAGCATTTT. It yields the protein CASSLEDRDQPQHF.

The rearrangement joins TRBV7-3 to TRBJ2-3; 7 positions match TRBD1. Germline CDR1 and CDR2: SGHTA and FQGTGA. V was clipped by 3 bases and J by 0 bases; unmatched bases: 3. CDR3 size: 15 residues. CDR3 nucleotide sequence: TGTGCCAGCAGCTTCAGGGGGTTTAGCACAGATACGCAGTATTTT. Its protein product is CASSFRGFSTDTQYF.

This clone was counted a few times. Since a much larger clone is just one base distant, this may be a read error. CDR3 coding DNA: TGTGCCAGCAGCCATGAGGACAGGAGAGAGACCCAGTACTTC. Translating it yields CASSHEDRRETQYF. The chain joins TRBV4-2 to TRBJ2-5; 7 bases line up with TRBD1. The CDR3 loop spans 14 amino acids. CDR1 LGHNA and CDR2 YNFKEQ come from the germline V gene. V lost 3 bases, J lost 4 bases, and 5 bases stayed unmatched.

This clone appeared a few times. The genes are TRBV7-9 and TRBJ1-2, with D perhaps matching TRBD1 (5 bases). Trimming took off 3 bases at V and 7 bases at J, with 9 bases between the two ends. Germline-derived CDR1 and CDR2 are SEHNR and FQNEAQ (reference sequence). The CDR3 sequence is 12 residues long. The CDR3, as DNA: TGTGCCAGCAGCTTGGGGCAGTTTGGCTACACCTTC. Amino acid sequence: CASSLGQFGYTF.

Judged by abundance, this clone is medium-sized (0.01 to 0.1%). This rearrangement joins TRBV10-3 to TRBJ2-5; D not resolved. Germline loops: CDR1 ENHRY, CDR2 SYGVKD. This CDR3 is 15 amino acids long. V gave up 6 bases and J gave up 5 bases, with 19 bases separating them. The CDR3 DNA sequence: TGTGCCATCAGCCTAGGTTACGGTAACCTTGAGACCCAGTACTTC. Its translation: CAISLGYGNLETQYF.

A note on this clone: Sequence at one end of the junction differs from germline and may be a read error. Other DNA variants within this sample encode the same CDR3. V is TRBV19 and J is TRBJ2-7; no reliable D call. Germline loops: CDR1 LNHDA, CDR2 SQIVND (reference sequence). There are 13 residues in the CDR3. CDR3 bases: TGTGCCAGTAGTATCCGAGATAACTACGAACAGTACTTC. As protein: CASSIRDNYEQYF.

This clone has only a few counts. The chain uses TRBV5-1 and TRBJ1-2; D unclear. V lost 0 bases to trimming and J lost 1 base, with 4 bases between them. The CDR3 is 13 residues long. Looked up from germline, CDR1 is SGHRS and CDR2 is YFSETQ. For the CDR3, the DNA is TGCGCCAGCAGCTTGGACAGTAACTATGGCTACACCTTC. This codes for CASSLDSNYGYTF. The full variable domain, in which reference TRBV5-1 and TRBJ1-2 provide the parts outside the CDR3, is KAGVTQTPRYLIKTRGQQVTLSCSPISGHRSVSWYQQTPGQGLQFLFEYFSETQRNKGNFPGRFSGRQFSNSRSEMNVSTLELGDSALYLCASSLDSNYGYTFGSGTRLTVV.

The sample holds a few counts of this clone. This rearrangement joins TRBV19 to TRBJ1-4; tentative D call: TRBD1 (5 bases). From germline, CDR1 is LNHDA and CDR2 SQIVND (reference sequence). V lost 6 bases to trimming and J lost 5 bases, with 13 bases between them. The CDR3 sequence is 14 residues long. The CDR3 here is CASRSGKGNEKLFF. As DNA, the CDR3 is TGTGCCAGTAGGTCAGGGAAAGGAAATGAAAAACTGTTTTTT.

The chain combines TRBV30 with TRBJ1-3; no clear D gene. This CDR3 is built from 17 residues. The V end was cut by 3 bases, the J end by 0 bases, with 18 bases between. The germline gives CDR1 GTSNPN, CDR2 SVGIG (reference sequence). CDR3 nucleotides: TGTGCCTGGAGAGGTTTCCGGCGGGCTTCCTCTGGAAACACCATATATTTT. Its translation: CAWRGFRRASSGNTIYF.